What follows describes a single T cell receptor beta chain. Its antigen is unknown. The data were obtained in a study of T cell responses to AZD1222 COVID-19 vaccine. Study findings and constraints: CD4 TCRs covered the whole spike, strongest at regions 160-218 and 743-854. Researchers took repertoire samples only after the peak T cell response had come. Once two AZD1222 doses were given, Spike-specific TCR breadth and depth went up.

Trimming took 4 bases from V and 1 from J, leaving 7 bases between them. Germline CDR1 is SEHNR and CDR2 is FQNEAQ (reference sequence). This CDR3 region has 13 residues. Sequencing used immunoSEQ multiplex PCR; TCRdb keeps in-frame clones, though not all of them. The sample lists tens of thousands of clones, 90% occurring once. This sequence joins TRBV7-9 and TRBJ1-1; D is unclear. The sequence came from an adult who received the AZD1222 COVID-19 vaccine. The material sequenced was peripheral blood, taken 28 days after the second AZD1222 dose. The CDR3 protein is CASSSSGNTEAFF. The CDR3 nucleotides read TGTGCCAGCAGCTCCTCAGGGAACACTGAAGCTTTCTTT.